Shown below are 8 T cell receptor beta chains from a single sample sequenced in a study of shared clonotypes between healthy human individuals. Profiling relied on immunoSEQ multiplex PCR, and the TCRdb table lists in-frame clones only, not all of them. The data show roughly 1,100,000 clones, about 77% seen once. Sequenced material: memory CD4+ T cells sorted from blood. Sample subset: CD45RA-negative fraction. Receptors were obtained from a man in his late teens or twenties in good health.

Here the CDR3 reads CASQQTDTQYF. The CDR3 nucleotides read TGTGCCTCACAGCAGACAGATACGCAGTATTTT. The gene calls are TRBV10-3 and TRBJ2-3, with no clear D. This CDR3 has 11 amino acids. The V gene's germline CDR1 is ENHRY and CDR2 SYGVKD. With 11 bases removed from V and 3 bases from J, the gap between germline ends came to 9 bases.

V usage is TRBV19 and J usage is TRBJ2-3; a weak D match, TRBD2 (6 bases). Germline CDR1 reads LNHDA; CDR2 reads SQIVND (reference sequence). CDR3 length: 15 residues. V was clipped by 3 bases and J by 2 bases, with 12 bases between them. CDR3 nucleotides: TGTGCCAGTAGTATTGCCGGCGGGGTCACAGATACGCAGTATTTT. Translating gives CASSIAGGVTDTQYF.

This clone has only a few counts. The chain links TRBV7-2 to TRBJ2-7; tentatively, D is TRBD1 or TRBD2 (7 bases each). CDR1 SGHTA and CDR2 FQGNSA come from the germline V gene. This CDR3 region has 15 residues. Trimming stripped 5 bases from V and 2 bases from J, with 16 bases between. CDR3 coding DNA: TGTGCCAGCAGCCCTCAGGGGGGGGCCGCCTACGAGCAGTACTTC. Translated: CASSPQGGAAYEQYF.

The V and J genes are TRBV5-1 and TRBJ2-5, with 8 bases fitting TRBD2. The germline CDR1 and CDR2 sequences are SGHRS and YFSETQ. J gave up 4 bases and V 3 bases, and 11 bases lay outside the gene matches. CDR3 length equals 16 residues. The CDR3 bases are TGCGCCAGCAGCTCACTGACCGGGGGGGCCGGAGAGACCCAGTACTTC. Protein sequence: CASSSLTGGAGETQYF.

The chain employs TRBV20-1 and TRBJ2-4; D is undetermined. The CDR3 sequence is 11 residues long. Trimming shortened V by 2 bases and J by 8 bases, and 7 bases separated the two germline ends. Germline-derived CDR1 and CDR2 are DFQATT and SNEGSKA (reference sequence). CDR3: CSARRVDIQYF. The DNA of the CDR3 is TGCAGTGCTAGAAGAGTAGACATTCAGTACTTC.

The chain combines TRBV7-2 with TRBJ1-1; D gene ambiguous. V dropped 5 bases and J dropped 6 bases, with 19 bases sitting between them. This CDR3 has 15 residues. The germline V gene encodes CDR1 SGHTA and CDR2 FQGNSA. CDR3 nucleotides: TGTGCCAGCAGCCAAACCTGGGGAATAGGCGCTGAAGCTTTCTTT. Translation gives CASSQTWGIGAEAFF. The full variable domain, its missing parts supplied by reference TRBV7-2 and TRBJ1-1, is GAGVSQSPSNKVTEKGKDVELRCDPISGHTALYWYRQSLGQGLEFLIYFQGNSAPDKSGLPSDRFSAERTGGSVSTLTIQRTQQEDSAVYLCASSQTWGIGAEAFFGQGTRLTVV.

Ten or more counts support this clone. CDR3: CAISAPTSEDTGELFF. The CDR3 nucleotides are TGTGCCATCAGTGCTCCGACTAGCGAGGACACCGGGGAGCTGTTTTTT. This sequence joins TRBV10-3 and TRBJ2-2, with 8 bases aligning to TRBD2. This CDR3 region has 16 residues. Per germline, CDR1 ENHRY and CDR2 SYGVKD. The V gene end was trimmed by 4 bases and the J gene end by 3 bases; junction bases not matched to a gene: 7.

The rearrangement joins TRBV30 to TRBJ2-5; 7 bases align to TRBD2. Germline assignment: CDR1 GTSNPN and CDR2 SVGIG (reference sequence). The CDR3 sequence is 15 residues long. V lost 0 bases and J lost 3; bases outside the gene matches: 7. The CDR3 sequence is CAWSVQRGLKETQYF. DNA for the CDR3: TGTGCCTGGAGTGTACAGAGGGGACTAAAAGAGACCCAGTACTTC.